This is a list of T cell receptor beta chains from one sample in a study of blood T cells in healthy people across ages. One entry per CDR3 protein, called by TCRdb with MiXCR from the 5' RACE reads. The sample lists around 1,000,000 distinct CDR3 sequences; under 30% were seen once. These sequences were also reported in another study, on T cells of mothers and their children.

The sample taken for sequencing was blood. The receptor source for this set is a girl aged 2 to 10 in good health. CDR3s include the opening cysteine and the closing phenylalanine or tryptophan. The D gene is left open where the match is weak. Rows may omit the clone size; those that give it use once, few, many or a size class.

j_call: TRBJ1-6
d_call: NA
clone_size: NA
v_call: TRBV10-3
cdr3_nt: TGTGCCATCAGTGACATGGCAGGGTATAATTCACCCCTCCACTTT
cdr3_aa: CAISDMAGYNSPLHF

j_call: TRBJ2-1
d_call: TRBD2
clone_size: NA
v_call: TRBV11-2
cdr3_nt: TGTGCCAGCAGCTTAGATACAGGACTAGGGGTTCCCTACTACAATGAGCAGTTCTTC
cdr3_aa: CASSLDTGLGVPYYNEQFF

j_call: TRBJ1-3
d_call: NA
clone_size: few
v_call: TRBV20-1
cdr3_nt: TGCAGTGTCCAGGGGACTGGAAACACCATATATTTT
cdr3_aa: CSVQGTGNTIYF

j_call: TRBJ1-3
d_call: NA
clone_size: NA
v_call: TRBV9
cdr3_nt: TGTGCCAGCAGCACACAGGGTGGAAACACCATATATTTT
cdr3_aa: CASSTQGGNTIYF

j_call: TRBJ2-3
d_call: NA
clone_size: NA
v_call: TRBV15
cdr3_nt: TGTGCCACCAGCAACGGTTTGGCCCTCGATACGCAGTATTTT
cdr3_aa: CATSNGLALDTQYF

j_call: TRBJ1-4
d_call: NA
clone_size: NA
v_call: TRBV7-2
cdr3_nt: TGTGCCAGCAGCCTTACCTCAGGGTCTAATGAAAAACTGTTTTTT
cdr3_aa: CASSLTSGSNEKLFF

j_call: TRBJ1-5
d_call: NA
clone_size: few
v_call: TRBV6-1
cdr3_nt: TGTGCCAGCAGTATAGTGGGCAGGGGCAATCAGCCCCAGCATTTT
cdr3_aa: CASSIVGRGNQPQHF

j_call: TRBJ1-2
d_call: NA
clone_size: NA
v_call: TRBV6-5
cdr3_nt: TGTGCCAGCAGTGATTTTCGGGGGGGCTATGGCTACACCTTC
cdr3_aa: CASSDFRGGYGYTF

j_call: TRBJ2-7
d_call: NA
clone_size: few
v_call: TRBV2
cdr3_nt: TGTGCCAGCGGGGGTGGTGGGATTAATTCCTACGAGCAGTACTTC
cdr3_aa: CASGGGGINSYEQYF

j_call: TRBJ1-5
d_call: NA
clone_size: NA
v_call: TRBV12-3/TRBV12-4
cdr3_nt: TGTGCCAGCAGTGCGGACAACCATCAGCCCCAGCATTTT
cdr3_aa: CASSADNHQPQHF

j_call: TRBJ2-5
d_call: NA
clone_size: NA
v_call: TRBV29-1
cdr3_nt: TGCAGCGTTGCATTGGGTCCAGAGACCCAGTACTTC
cdr3_aa: CSVALGPETQYF

j_call: TRBJ2-5
d_call: NA
clone_size: NA
v_call: TRBV29-1
cdr3_nt: TGCAGCGCCGAACCAGGGAAGGGAAGAGAGACCCAGTACTTC
cdr3_aa: CSAEPGKGRETQYF

j_call: TRBJ2-7
d_call: NA
clone_size: NA
v_call: TRBV28
cdr3_nt: TGTGCCAGCAGTTGGGATATCTACGAGCAGTACTTC
cdr3_aa: CASSWDIYEQYF

j_call: TRBJ1-2
d_call: NA
clone_size: NA
v_call: TRBV18
cdr3_nt: TGTGCCAGCTCACCCGATGCTCTATATGGCTACACCTTC
cdr3_aa: CASSPDALYGYTF

j_call: TRBJ2-1
d_call: NA
clone_size: NA
v_call: TRBV12-5
cdr3_nt: TGTGCTAGTGGGCGAAATCCGGATGAGCAGTTCTTC
cdr3_aa: CASGRNPDEQFF

j_call: TRBJ2-3
d_call: TRBD2
clone_size: NA
v_call: TRBV3-1
cdr3_nt: TGTGCCAGCAGCCAACTCCGGGGGGGAGGGACAGATACGCAGTATTTT
cdr3_aa: CASSQLRGGGTDTQYF

j_call: TRBJ1-5
d_call: TRBD1
clone_size: many
v_call: TRBV4-3
cdr3_nt: TGTGCCAGCAGCCAGGACAGGGGCAATCAGCCCCAGCATTTT
cdr3_aa: CASSQDRGNQPQHF

j_call: TRBJ2-5
d_call: NA
clone_size: NA
v_call: TRBV7-7
cdr3_nt: TGTGCTAGCAGCTTAGATGGGGGGGCGCCCCAAGAGACCCAGTACTTC
cdr3_aa: CASSLDGGAPQETQYF

j_call: TRBJ2-7
d_call: TRBD1
clone_size: NA
v_call: TRBV27
cdr3_nt: TGTGCCAGCAAGGTAGGGACAGCGACCTACGAGCAGTACTTC
cdr3_aa: CASKVGTATYEQYF

j_call: TRBJ2-1
d_call: NA
clone_size: NA
v_call: TRBV6-5
cdr3_nt: TGTGCCAGCAGTCCCATGGGTAGGAGCTCCTACAATGAGCAGTTCTTC
cdr3_aa: CASSPMGRSSYNEQFF

j_call: TRBJ1-1
d_call: NA
clone_size: NA
v_call: TRBV6-5
cdr3_nt: TGTGCCAGCAGTTACTCTGGAGGGGCCGACACTGAAGCTTTCTTT
cdr3_aa: CASSYSGGADTEAFF

j_call: TRBJ1-4
d_call: NA
clone_size: NA
v_call: TRBV7-2
cdr3_nt: TGTGCCAGCAGCTTAGATCCCAATTATGAAAAACTGTTTTTT
cdr3_aa: CASSLDPNYEKLFF

j_call: TRBJ2-3
d_call: TRBD2
clone_size: NA
v_call: TRBV13
cdr3_nt: TGTGCCAGCGTAGCGGGCCCGGCAGATACGCAGTATTTT
cdr3_aa: CASVAGPADTQYF

j_call: TRBJ1-4
d_call: NA
clone_size: few
v_call: TRBV4-3
cdr3_nt: TGCGCCAGCAGCCAAGATGGAACTCTCAACCGGGAAAAACTGTTTTTT
cdr3_aa: CASSQDGTLNREKLFF

j_call: TRBJ2-4
d_call: TRBD2
clone_size: NA
v_call: TRBV4-2
cdr3_nt: TGTGCCAGCAGCCAACCACTAGCGGGGGGAGCCAAAAACATTCAGTACTTC
cdr3_aa: CASSQPLAGGAKNIQYF

j_call: TRBJ2-7
d_call: NA
clone_size: NA
v_call: TRBV20-1
cdr3_nt: TGCAGTGCCGGGCGAACGGGTTCCGAGCAGTACTTC
cdr3_aa: CSAGRTGSEQYF

j_call: TRBJ2-3
d_call: TRBD1
clone_size: NA
v_call: TRBV28
cdr3_nt: TGTGCCAGCAGTTTAAAGAAGAGAACAGGGGACCCCACAGATACGCAGTATTTT
cdr3_aa: CASSLKKRTGDPTDTQYF

j_call: TRBJ2-1
d_call: TRBD2
clone_size: NA
v_call: TRBV7-3
cdr3_nt: TGTGCCAGCAGCGAGACTAGCGGATATTACAATGAGCAGTTCTTC
cdr3_aa: CASSETSGYYNEQFF

j_call: TRBJ2-1
d_call: NA
clone_size: few
v_call: TRBV7-9
cdr3_nt: TGTGCCAGCAGCTTAAAGGCGAGGTTCTACAATGAGCAGTTCTTC
cdr3_aa: CASSLKARFYNEQFF

j_call: TRBJ2-7
d_call: TRBD2
clone_size: NA
v_call: TRBV7-9
cdr3_nt: TGTGCCAGCAGCTTAGAAGGTAGCGGGGCTTACGAGCAGTACTTC
cdr3_aa: CASSLEGSGAYEQYF

j_call: TRBJ1-1
d_call: NA
clone_size: NA
v_call: TRBV28
cdr3_nt: TGTGCCAGCAGCGATCAGGGTTTGGGCACTGAAGCTTTCTTT
cdr3_aa: CASSDQGLGTEAFF

j_call: TRBJ1-1
d_call: TRBD1
clone_size: NA
v_call: TRBV5-1
cdr3_nt: TGCGCCAGCAGCTTGTTACTCGACAGGGGCACTGAAGCTTTCTTT
cdr3_aa: CASSLLLDRGTEAFF

j_call: TRBJ2-5
d_call: NA
clone_size: few
v_call: TRBV29-1
cdr3_nt: TGCAGCGTTCAGCTACGGGAAGGCGGAGTGCAGTACTTC
cdr3_aa: CSVQLREGGVQYF

j_call: TRBJ2-7
d_call: NA
clone_size: NA
v_call: TRBV6-5
cdr3_nt: TGTGCCAGCAGTTACTCGATGGTGCGGGGCTCCTACGAGCAGTACTTC
cdr3_aa: CASSYSMVRGSYEQYF

j_call: TRBJ2-7
d_call: NA
clone_size: NA
v_call: TRBV9
cdr3_nt: TGTGCCAGCAGCGTAGCTGGACAGCCCGATGAGCAGTACTTC
cdr3_aa: CASSVAGQPDEQYF

j_call: TRBJ1-1
d_call: TRBD1
clone_size: NA
v_call: TRBV5-1
cdr3_nt: TGCGCCAGCAGAGACAGGGCGAACACTGAAGCTTTCTTT
cdr3_aa: CASRDRANTEAFF

j_call: TRBJ2-7
d_call: TRBD1
clone_size: few
v_call: TRBV7-9
cdr3_nt: TGTGCCAGCAGGGGGACAGCCAACTACGAGCAGTACTTC
cdr3_aa: CASRGTANYEQYF

j_call: TRBJ1-5
d_call: NA
clone_size: NA
v_call: TRBV28
cdr3_nt: TGTGCCAGCCACATTGTGGGGTCTGGGCCCCAGCATTTT
cdr3_aa: CASHIVGSGPQHF

j_call: TRBJ2-7
d_call: NA
clone_size: few
v_call: TRBV19
cdr3_nt: TGTGCCAGTAGTATGGTCAGGGGAGACGAGCAGTACTTC
cdr3_aa: CASSMVRGDEQYF

j_call: TRBJ1-2
d_call: NA
clone_size: NA
v_call: TRBV7-9
cdr3_nt: TGTGCCAGCAGGGCAGGGCTTAACCCGAACTATGGCTACACCTTC
cdr3_aa: CASRAGLNPNYGYTF

j_call: TRBJ1-3
d_call: TRBD1
clone_size: NA
v_call: TRBV7-2
cdr3_nt: TGTGCCAGCAGCTTACTTTCGGGACAGGGGTCGGGAAACACCATATATTTT
cdr3_aa: CASSLLSGQGSGNTIYF

j_call: TRBJ2-5
d_call: TRBD1
clone_size: NA
v_call: TRBV7-4
cdr3_nt: TGTGCCAGCAGCTTAGGGACAGGGGCATTCGAGACCCAGTACTTC
cdr3_aa: CASSLGTGAFETQYF

j_call: TRBJ1-2
d_call: NA
clone_size: NA
v_call: TRBV7-2
cdr3_nt: TGTGCCAGCAGCTTCCGGACATCCAGGGATGGCTACACCTTC
cdr3_aa: CASSFRTSRDGYTF

j_call: TRBJ2-2
d_call: NA
clone_size: few
v_call: TRBV15
cdr3_nt: TGTGCCACCAGCAGCTTTCAGGGGTTCGACGTCGCCGGGGAGCTGTTTTTT
cdr3_aa: CATSSFQGFDVAGELFF

j_call: TRBJ1-6
d_call: NA
clone_size: few
v_call: TRBV10-3
cdr3_nt: TGTGCCATCAGTCGAGATAATTCACCCCTCCACTTT
cdr3_aa: CAISRDNSPLHF

j_call: TRBJ2-6
d_call: NA
clone_size: few
v_call: TRBV12-3/TRBV12-4
cdr3_nt: TGTGCCAGCAGTTTTTTAGTAATGAGCTCTGGGGCCAACGTCCTGACTTTC
cdr3_aa: CASSFLVMSSGANVLTF

j_call: TRBJ2-7
d_call: NA
clone_size: NA
v_call: TRBV12-3/TRBV12-4
cdr3_nt: TGTGCCAGCAGCCCAAATCCCACCTACGAGCAGTACTTC
cdr3_aa: CASSPNPTYEQYF

j_call: TRBJ1-3
d_call: NA
clone_size: NA
v_call: TRBV20-1
cdr3_nt: TGCAGTGCCGAAAGAACAGGGTCTGGAAACACCATATATTTT
cdr3_aa: CSAERTGSGNTIYF